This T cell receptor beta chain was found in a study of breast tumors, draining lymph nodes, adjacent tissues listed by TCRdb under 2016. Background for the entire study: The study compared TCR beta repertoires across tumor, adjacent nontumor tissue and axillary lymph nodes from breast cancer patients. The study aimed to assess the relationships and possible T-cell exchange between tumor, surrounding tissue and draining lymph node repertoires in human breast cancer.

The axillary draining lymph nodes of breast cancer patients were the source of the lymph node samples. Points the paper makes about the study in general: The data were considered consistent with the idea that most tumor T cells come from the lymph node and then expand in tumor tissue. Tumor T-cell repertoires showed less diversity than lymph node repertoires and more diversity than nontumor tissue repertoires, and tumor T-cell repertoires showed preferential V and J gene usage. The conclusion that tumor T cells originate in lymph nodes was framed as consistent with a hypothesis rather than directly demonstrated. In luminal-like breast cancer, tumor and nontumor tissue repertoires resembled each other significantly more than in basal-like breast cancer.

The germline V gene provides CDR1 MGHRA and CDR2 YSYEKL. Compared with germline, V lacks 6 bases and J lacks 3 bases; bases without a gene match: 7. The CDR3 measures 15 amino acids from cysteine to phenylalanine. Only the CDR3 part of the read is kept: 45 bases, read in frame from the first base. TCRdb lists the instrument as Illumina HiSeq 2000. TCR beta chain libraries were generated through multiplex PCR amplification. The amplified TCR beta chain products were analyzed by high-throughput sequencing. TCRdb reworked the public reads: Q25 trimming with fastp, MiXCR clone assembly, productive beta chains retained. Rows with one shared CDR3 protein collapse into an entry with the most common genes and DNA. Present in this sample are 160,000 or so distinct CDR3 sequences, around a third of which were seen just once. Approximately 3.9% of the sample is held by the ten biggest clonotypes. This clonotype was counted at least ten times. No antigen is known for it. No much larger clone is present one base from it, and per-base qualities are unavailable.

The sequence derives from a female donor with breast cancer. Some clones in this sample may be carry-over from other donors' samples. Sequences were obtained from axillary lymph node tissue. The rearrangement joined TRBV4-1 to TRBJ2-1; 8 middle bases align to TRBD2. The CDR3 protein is CASRGLAGNYNEQFF. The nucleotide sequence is TGCGCCAGCAGAGGTCTAGCGGGCAACTACAATGAGCAGTTCTTC.